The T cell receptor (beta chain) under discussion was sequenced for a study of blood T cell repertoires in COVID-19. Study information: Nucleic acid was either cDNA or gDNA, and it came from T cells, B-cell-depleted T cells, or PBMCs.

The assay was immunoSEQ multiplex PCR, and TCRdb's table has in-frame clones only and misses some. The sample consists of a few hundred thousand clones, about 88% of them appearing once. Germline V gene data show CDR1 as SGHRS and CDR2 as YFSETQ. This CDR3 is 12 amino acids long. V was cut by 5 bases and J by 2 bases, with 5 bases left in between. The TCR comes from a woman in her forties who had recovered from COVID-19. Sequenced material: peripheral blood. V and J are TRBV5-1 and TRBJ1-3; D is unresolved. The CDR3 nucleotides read TGCGCCAGCAGATACACTGGAAACACCATATATTTT. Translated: CASRYTGNTIYF.